A single sample is the source of the 24 T cell receptor beta chains below, sequenced in a study of blood T cell repertoires in COVID-19. Generated by immunoSEQ multiplex PCR, the TCRdb table keeps only in-frame clones and is missing some. The table records around 130,000 clones, roughly four fifths of them present only once. What was sequenced was PBMCs or T cells enriched from blood (not recorded which). The receptor set was obtained from a man aged 35 to 55 with acute COVID-19.

The rearrangement links TRBV7-3 to TRBJ2-1; D is possibly TRBD2 (6 bases). This CDR3 is built from 15 residues. Germline values: CDR1 SGHTA, CDR2 FQGTGA. V shed 5 bases and J shed 0 bases, with 11 bases lying between them. The DNA for the CDR3 is TGTGCCAGCAGCCCGAGCGGGCCCTCCTACAATGAGCAGTTCTTC. Its translation is CASSPSGPSYNEQFF.

V gene TRBV7-2 combines with J gene TRBJ2-1, with TRBD2 matching 10 bases. The CDR3 runs 15 residues. Germline V gene sequence: CDR1 SGHTA, CDR2 FQGNSA. After removal of 3 bases from V and 9 bases from J, the junction contained 8 bases not matched to a gene. CDR3 DNA sequence: TGTGCCAGCAGCTTTGGAACTAGCGGGGAAGGTGAGCAGTTCTTC. The encoded protein is CASSFGTSGEGEQFF.

J is TRBJ1-4 and V is TRBV5-6; D is ambiguous. CDR1 is SGHDT and CDR2 is YYEEEE in the germline V gene. V was pared by 0 bases and J by 8 bases, with 8 bases between. This CDR3 is built from 13 residues. CDR3 residues: CASSLDMEEKLFF. The CDR3 DNA reads TGTGCCAGCAGCTTGGACATGGAGGAAAAACTGTTTTTT.

The J gene is TRBJ1-2, the V gene TRBV6-5; no clear D gene. Trimming removed 4 bases at V and 7 bases at J, with 13 bases between. CDR1 is MNHEY, CDR2 SVGAGI, per germline. The CDR3 has 13 amino acids. The CDR3 nucleotides read TGTGCCAGCAGTTTATACCGGGAAACTGGCTACACCTTC. Translation: CASSLYRETGYTF.

The J gene is TRBJ1-1, the V gene TRBV19; TRBD1 agrees at 8 bases. CDR3 length: 14 amino acids. Per germline, CDR1 LNHDA and CDR2 SQIVND (reference sequence). J lost 6 bases, V lost 2 bases, and 5 bases had no gene match. CDR3 bases: TGTGCCAGTAGTATAACAGGGGGGGTAGCTGAAGCTTTCTTT. Residues: CASSITGGVAEAFF.

The chain employs TRBV7-9 and TRBJ1-5, with a weak D call TRBD1 (5 bases). Trimming removed 5 bases from V and 0 bases from J, with 20 bases in between. The germline V gene encodes CDR1 SEHNR and CDR2 FQNEAQ (reference sequence). The CDR3 is made up of 18 amino acids. The CDR3 is CASSRTRSLTDSNQPQHF. The CDR3 nucleotides are TGTGCCAGCAGCCGGACGCGGTCACTGACAGATAGCAATCAGCCCCAGCATTTT. The full variable domain, in which reference TRBV7-9 and TRBJ1-5 provide the parts outside the CDR3, is DTGVSQNPRHKITKRGQNVTFRCDPISEHNRLYWYRQTLGQGPEFLTYFQNEAQLEKSRLLSDRFSAERPKGSFSTLEIQRTEQGDSAMYLCASSRTRSLTDSNQPQHFGDGTRLSIL.

This clone was counted once. At one boundary the junction diverges from the germline segment, which might be a read error. The CDR3 here is CSVVGTDLQGTQYF. The CDR3 DNA is TGCAGCGTTGTTGGGACAGATCTTCAAGGGACCCAGTACTTC. V and J are TRBV29-1 and TRBJ2-5; 7 nucleotides match TRBD1. CDR1 and CDR2 from the germline V gene are SQVTM and ANQGSEA. The CDR3 sequence is 14 residues long.

This rearrangement joins TRBV6-1 to TRBJ1-5; D ambiguous. V was clipped by 2 bases and J by 2 bases, with 10 bases between them. This CDR3 is built from 15 residues. Germline CDR1 is MNHNS and CDR2 is SASEGT. CDR3 region: CASSENQVGNQPQHF. The CDR3 nucleotides read TGTGCCAGCAGTGAAAATCAGGTGGGCAATCAGCCCCAGCATTTT.

In this sample, this clone turned up once. V usage is TRBV7-3 and J usage is TRBJ2-7; possibly TRBD1 for D (5 bases). Trimming stripped 2 bases from V and 2 bases from J, with 10 bases between. Germline loops: CDR1 SGHTA, CDR2 FQGTGA. The CDR3 is made up of 14 amino acids. The CDR3 coding sequence is TGTGCCAGCAGCTTAGACAGCTCCACCTACGAGCAGTACTTC. This encodes CASSLDSSTYEQYF.

This rearrangement joins TRBV3-1 (or the pseudogene TRBV3-2) to TRBJ2-7; a weak D match, TRBD2 (6 bases). The V end lost 2 bases, the J end lost 3 bases, and 17 bases lay between the germline ends. The CDR3 is 16 residues long. Germline V gives CDR1 LGHDT, CDR2 YNNKEL (reference sequence). CDR3 in amino acids: CASSQTGTEGNYEQYF. CDR3 DNA sequence: TGTGCCAGCAGCCAAACCGGGACGGAGGGGAACTACGAGCAGTACTTC.

The chain recombines TRBV6-2 or TRBV6-3 with TRBJ1-1; D is undetermined. Trimming pared 4 bases from V and 4 bases from J, leaving 10 bases between. Per the germline V gene, CDR1 is MNHEY and CDR2 is SVGEGT. The CDR3 covers 13 residues. CDR3 sequence reads: CASSWEEITEAFF. The CDR3 DNA sequence: TGTGCCAGCAGTTGGGAGGAGATCACTGAAGCTTTCTTT.

The J gene is TRBJ1-5, the V gene TRBV14; the D gene is possibly TRBD1 (5 bases). Germline V CDR1 and CDR2: SGHDN, FVKESK. CDR3 size: 16 residues. V dropped 0 bases and J dropped 7 bases, with 16 bases sitting between them. CDR3 nucleotide sequence: TGTGCCAGCAGCCAAGAATGGATCCTGGGGCGGCAGCCCCAGCATTTT. Translated, it gives CASSQEWILGRQPQHF.

CDR3 protein: CASSATGENQPQHF. The CDR3, as DNA: TGTGCCAGCAGCGCGACAGGGGAGAATCAGCCCCAGCATTTT. V and J are TRBV9 and TRBJ1-5; TRBD1 matches 8 bases. From germline, CDR1 is SGDLS and CDR2 YYNGEE. The CDR3 is 14 residues long. J was trimmed by 4 bases and V by 3 bases; bases with no gene match: 3.

The V call is TRBV12-5, the J call TRBJ1-6, with 11 bases identical to TRBD1. Looked up from germline, CDR1 is LGHNT and CDR2 is FRNRAP. The CDR3 has 14 amino acids. Trimming at V came to 4 bases and at J to 7 bases, leaving 0 bases not matched to a gene. In nucleotides, the CDR3 is TGTGCTAGTGGTTGGGACAGGGGGAATTCACCCCTCCACTTT. Translating it yields CASGWDRGNSPLHF.

This chain uses TRBV5-4 with TRBJ2-1; 8 nucleotides align to TRBD1. V was clipped by 4 bases and J by 0 bases; unmatched bases: 6. CDR1 is SGHNT, CDR2 YYREEE, per germline (reference sequence). The CDR3 runs 16 residues. Here the CDR3 DNA reads TGTGCCAGCAGCAGGACAGGGTCGAGCTCCTACAATGAGCAGTTCTTC. This codes for CASSRTGSSSYNEQFF.

This clone has a single count. The chain combines TRBV27 with TRBJ1-6, with D uncertain. CDR1 is MNHEY and CDR2 is SMNVEV in the germline V gene (reference sequence). The CDR3 sequence is 11 residues long. V gave up 8 bases and J gave up 11 bases, with 10 bases separating them. CDR3 in DNA: TGTGCCAGCCCTAGCGGGGCACCCCTCCACTTT. It translates to CASPSGAPLHF.

The chain links TRBV2 to TRBJ2-1; 8 positions agree with TRBD2. The length of the CDR3 is 16 residues. V lost 1 base to trimming and J lost 7 bases; unmatched junction nucleotides: 9. Germline V gene lookup returns CDR1 SNHLY and CDR2 FYNNEI. The CDR3 bases are TGTGCCAGCAGTGAAGGAACGGGGGGGCCGTTGAATGAGCAGTTCTTC. As protein: CASSEGTGGPLNEQFF. The full variable domain, rest sourced from reference TRBV2 and TRBJ2-1, is EPEVTQTPSHQVTQMGQEVILRCVPISNHLYFYWYRQILGQKVEFLVSFYNNEISEKSEIFDDQFSVERPDGSNFTLKIRSTKLEDSAMYFCASSEGTGGPLNEQFFGPGTRLTVL.

This clone was detected only a few times. The chain recombines TRBV27 with TRBJ1-5; TRBD1 might be the D (6 bases). Germline CDR1 reads MNHEY; CDR2 reads SMNVEV (reference sequence). The CDR3 is 15 residues long. Trimming took 5 bases from V and 7 from J, leaving 18 bases between them. This CDR3 reads CASSPTFPGQQPQHF. In DNA form, the CDR3 reads TGTGCCAGCAGTCCAACCTTCCCAGGACAGCAGCCCCAGCATTTT.

The genes are TRBV7-9 and TRBJ1-4; D uncertain. CDR1 is SEHNR, CDR2 FQNEAQ, per germline (reference sequence). With 1 base removed from V and 8 bases from J, the gap between germline ends came to 11 bases. This CDR3 is built from 14 residues. CDR3: CASSLGPMGEKLFF. DNA of the CDR3: TGTGCCAGCAGCTTAGGGCCAATGGGCGAAAAACTGTTTTTT. Based on the CDR3 plus reference TRBV7-9 and TRBJ1-4, the full variable domain is DTGVSQNPRHKITKRGQNVTFRCDPISEHNRLYWYRQTLGQGPEFLTYFQNEAQLEKSRLLSDRFSAERPKGSFSTLEIQRTEQGDSAMYLCASSLGPMGEKLFFGSGTQLSVL.

In its sample, this clone was seen a few times. The rearrangement joins TRBV7-9 to TRBJ1-2; no definite D call. V shed 1 base and J shed 8 bases, with 5 bases lying between them. Germline CDR1 and CDR2: SEHNR and FQNEAQ (reference sequence). The CDR3 extends over 11 amino acids. CDR3 sequence (DNA): TGTGCCAGCAGCTTAGATCGGGGCTACACCTTC. It is translated as CASSLDRGYTF.

The V and J genes are TRBV9 and TRBJ2-2; 8 nucleotides align to TRBD2. CDR1 is SGDLS and CDR2 is YYNGEE in the germline V gene. The CDR3 runs 18 residues. The V segment lost 0 bases and the J segment 4 bases; nucleotides outside the gene matches: 11. Here the CDR3 reads CASSVESLSGGLTGELFF. As DNA, the CDR3 is TGTGCCAGCAGCGTAGAATCCCTCAGCGGGGGACTCACCGGGGAGCTGTTTTTT.

This clone showed up just a few times. The chain combines TRBV5-1 with TRBJ1-1; 7 nucleotides match TRBD1. Per the germline V gene, CDR1 is SGHRS and CDR2 is YFSETQ. V shed 7 bases and J 6 bases; nucleotides not matched to a gene: 9. The CDR3 sequence is 13 residues long. In DNA form, the CDR3 reads TGCGCCAGCGCCGTTGACAGGGACGCTGAAGCTTTCTTT. Its protein product is CASAVDRDAEAFF.

CDR3 bases: TGTGCCAGCAGCCCCCCGGGACAGGCCTGGACCGGGGAGCTGTTTTTT. It translates to CASSPPGQAWTGELFF. V gene TRBV14 combines with J gene TRBJ2-2, with 8 nucleotides matching TRBD1. Germline CDR1 SGHDN, CDR2 FVKESK. Losses at the gene ends were 4 bases for V and 5 bases for J; bases not matched to a gene: 9. CDR3 length: 16 residues.

The rearrangement links TRBV7-9 to TRBJ2-5; tentatively, D is TRBD1 or TRBD2 (10 bases each). Trimming took off 5 bases at V and 4 bases at J, with 29 bases between the two ends. This CDR3 contains 19 residues. CDR1 SEHNR and CDR2 FQNEAQ come from the germline V gene (reference sequence). The CDR3 coding sequence is TGTGCCAGCAGCCCCCCAGACAGGGGGCTACTAGCGGGACTAGAGACCCAGTACTTC. As protein: CASSPPDRGLLAGLETQYF.